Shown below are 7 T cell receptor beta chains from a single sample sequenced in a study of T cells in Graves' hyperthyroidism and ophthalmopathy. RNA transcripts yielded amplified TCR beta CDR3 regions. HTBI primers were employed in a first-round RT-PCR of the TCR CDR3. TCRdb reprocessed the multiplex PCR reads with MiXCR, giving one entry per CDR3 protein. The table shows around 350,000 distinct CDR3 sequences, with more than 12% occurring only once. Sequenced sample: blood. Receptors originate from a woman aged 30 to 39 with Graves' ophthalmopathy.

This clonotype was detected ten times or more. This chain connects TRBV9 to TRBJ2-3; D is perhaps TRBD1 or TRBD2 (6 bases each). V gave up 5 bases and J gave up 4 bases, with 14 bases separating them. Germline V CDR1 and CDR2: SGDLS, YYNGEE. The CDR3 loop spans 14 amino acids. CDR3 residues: CASSARGRADTQYF. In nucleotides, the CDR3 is TGTGCCAGCAGTGCCCGGGGGCGCGCAGATACGCAGTATTTT.

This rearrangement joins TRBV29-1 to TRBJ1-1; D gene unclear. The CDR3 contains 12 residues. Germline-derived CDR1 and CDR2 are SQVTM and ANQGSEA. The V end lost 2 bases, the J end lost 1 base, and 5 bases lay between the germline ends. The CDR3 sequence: CSVEMPNTEAFF. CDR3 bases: TGCAGCGTTGAAATGCCGAACACTGAAGCTTTCTTT. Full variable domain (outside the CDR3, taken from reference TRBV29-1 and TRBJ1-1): SAVISQKPSRDICQRGTSLTIQCQVDSQVTMMFWYRQQPGQSLTLIATANQGSEATYESGFVIDKFPISRPNLTFSTLTVSNMSPEDSSIYLCSVEMPNTEAFFGQGTRLTVV.

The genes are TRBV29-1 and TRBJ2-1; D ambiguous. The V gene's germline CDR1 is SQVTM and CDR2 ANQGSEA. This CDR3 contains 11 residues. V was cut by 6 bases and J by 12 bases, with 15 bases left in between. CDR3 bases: TGCAGCGTAGCCCCATCTAGGGCGCAGTTCTTC. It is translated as CSVAPSRAQFF.

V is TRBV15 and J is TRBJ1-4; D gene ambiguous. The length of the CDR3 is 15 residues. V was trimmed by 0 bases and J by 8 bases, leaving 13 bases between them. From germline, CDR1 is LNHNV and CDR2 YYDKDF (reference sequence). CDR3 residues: CATSRDRWAEEKLFF. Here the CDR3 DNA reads TGTGCCACCAGCAGAGATCGGTGGGCGGAGGAAAAACTGTTTTTT.

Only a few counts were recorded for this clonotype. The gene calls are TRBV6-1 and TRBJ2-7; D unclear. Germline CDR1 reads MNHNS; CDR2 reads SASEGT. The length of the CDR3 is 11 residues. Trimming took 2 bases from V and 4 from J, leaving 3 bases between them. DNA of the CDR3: TGTGCCAGCAGTGAATTTTACGAGCAGTACTTC. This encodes CASSEFYEQYF.

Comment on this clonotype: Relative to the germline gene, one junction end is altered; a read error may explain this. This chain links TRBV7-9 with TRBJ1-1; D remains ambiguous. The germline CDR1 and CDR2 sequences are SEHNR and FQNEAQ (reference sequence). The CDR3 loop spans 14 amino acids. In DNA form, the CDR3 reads TGTGCCAGCAGCGCCTTCCTCCAGAACACTGAAGCTCTCTTT. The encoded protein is CASSAFLQNTEALF.

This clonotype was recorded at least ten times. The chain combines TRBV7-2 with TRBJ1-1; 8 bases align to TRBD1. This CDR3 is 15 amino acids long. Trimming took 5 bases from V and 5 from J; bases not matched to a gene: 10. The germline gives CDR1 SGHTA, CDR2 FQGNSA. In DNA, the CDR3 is TGTGCCAGCAGCACTCAGGGGGCTAGCGGAACTGAAGCTTTCTTT. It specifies CASSTQGASGTEAFF.